The 4 T cell receptor beta chains reported below all come from one sample, sequenced in a study of blood T cell repertoires in COVID-19 (dated by TCRdb to between 2020 and 2021). The library came from the immunoSEQ multiplex PCR assay. TCRdb carries this immuneACCESS record with in-frame sequences only. Its versions omit some clonotypes, under half of them owing to an unresolved V gene in the studies checked, with the rest unexplained. A total of about 90,000 clones appear in this sample, approximately 80% of them only once. The ten largest clones add up to roughly 6.6% of the sample. The sample taken for sequencing was peripheral blood. These receptors were obtained from a man between 70 and 80 years old with acute or convalescent COVID-19.

J is TRBJ1-1 and V is TRBV18; D might be TRBD1 (6 bases). This CDR3 spans 15 amino acids. Deletions cut 3 bases from V and 1 base from J, with 12 bases between. CDR1 is KGHSH, CDR2 LQKENI, per germline. CDR3 bases: TGTGCCAGCTCACCCACCCAGGGGAGGAACACTGAAGCTTTCTTT. It yields the protein CASSPTQGRNTEAFF. Complete variable domain (other parts from reference TRBV18 and TRBJ1-1): NAGVMQNPRHLVRRRGQEARLRCSPMKGHSHVYWYRQLPEEGLKFMVYLQKENIIDESGMPKERFSAEFPKEGPSILRIQQVVRGDSAAYFCASSPTQGRNTEAFFGQGTRLTVV.

The rearrangement uses TRBV6-5 and TRBJ2-7; TRBD1 might be the D (6 bases). The V end lost 4 bases, the J end lost 3 bases, and 10 bases lay between the germline ends. This CDR3 contains 13 residues. Looked up from germline, CDR1 is MNHEY and CDR2 is SVGAGI. This chain's CDR3 is CASSLTGDYEQYF. DNA for the CDR3: TGTGCCAGCAGTTTGACAGGCGACTACGAGCAGTACTTC.

This clone was observed a single time. The chain is built from TRBV6-1 and TRBJ2-7, with D tentatively TRBD1 (5 bases). This CDR3 comprises 14 residues. The V gene lost 1 base and the J gene lost 5 bases, with 12 bases spanning the gap. Germline V CDR1 and CDR2: MNHNS, SASEGT. The CDR3 here is CASSEGGNLHEQYV. The CDR3 region has the DNA TGTGCCAGCAGTGAAGGGGGCAATCTCCACGAGCAGTACGTC.

The chain joins TRBV11-2 to TRBJ2-1; D ambiguous. Trimming removed 5 bases from V and 5 bases from J, with 13 bases in between. The germline V gene has CDR1 SGHAT and CDR2 FQNNGV. CDR3 length: 14 residues. DNA of the CDR3: TGTGCCAGCAGCCCAGGCAGGCTAAACAATGAGCAGTTCTTC. It yields the protein CASSPGRLNNEQFF.